Listed below are T cell receptor beta chains from one sample, sequenced in a study of blood T cell repertoires in COVID-19. Sequencing used immunoSEQ multiplex PCR; TCRdb keeps in-frame clones, though not all of them. The table has approximately 450,000 clones, approximately 90% seen once. The sequencing sample was made of peripheral blood. These TCRs come from a woman in her thirties with acute or convalescent COVID-19. The CDR3 runs from the conserved cysteine through the conserved F or W. Fields, in order: J gene, V gene, CDR3 protein.

j_gene: TRBJ2-2
v_gene: TRBV2
CDR3aa: CASSAMESTGELFF

j_gene: TRBJ2-1
v_gene: TRBV10-1
CDR3aa: CASSESGLVYYNEQFF

j_gene: TRBJ1-2
v_gene: TRBV25-1
CDR3aa: CASSSRDNYGYTF

j_gene: TRBJ2-3
v_gene: TRBV14
CDR3aa: CASSHKTDTQYF

j_gene: TRBJ1-1
v_gene: TRBV5-4
CDR3aa: CASSSTGSGLEAFF

j_gene: TRBJ1-1
v_gene: TRBV11-1
CDR3aa: CASSLQVGWNTEAFF

j_gene: TRBJ1-2
v_gene: TRBV6-2/TRBV6-3
CDR3aa: CASSYSTRDSSPNYGYTF

j_gene: TRBJ2-1
v_gene: TRBV5-8
CDR3aa: CASSLPARLAGTYNEQFF

j_gene: TRBJ1-2
v_gene: TRBV6-2/TRBV6-3
CDR3aa: CASSPGQSGYTF

j_gene: TRBJ2-3
v_gene: TRBV28
CDR3aa: CASSFVGRTGTDTQYF

j_gene: TRBJ1-5
v_gene: TRBV7-5
CDR3aa: CVRSLERQRFNQPQHF

j_gene: TRBJ2-7
v_gene: TRBV4-1
CDR3aa: CASSQDHAGGYEQYF

j_gene: TRBJ1-1
v_gene: TRBV18
CDR3aa: CASSRLPGQDPEAEAFF

j_gene: TRBJ2-5
v_gene: TRBV11-1
CDR3aa: CASSLEGRGETQYF

j_gene: TRBJ2-1
v_gene: TRBV27
CDR3aa: CASSLFGLASNEQFF

j_gene: TRBJ2-7
v_gene: TRBV5-4
CDR3aa: CASSLAVNSYEQYF

j_gene: TRBJ1-4
v_gene: TRBV2
CDR3aa: CASSALLDRAEKLFF

j_gene: TRBJ1-3
v_gene: TRBV15
CDR3aa: CATSRDLGSRNTIYF

j_gene: TRBJ2-1
v_gene: TRBV5-5
CDR3aa: CASSLDTSSYNEQFF

j_gene: TRBJ2-1
v_gene: TRBV7-6
CDR3aa: CASSLGGGPGDEQFF